Reported below is one T cell receptor (beta chain). Its antigen is not known. These data belong to a study of long-term antiretroviral therapy in people with HIV. The V gene lost 8 bases and the J gene lost 3 bases, with 20 bases spanning the gap. The germline V gene encodes CDR1 LNHDA and CDR2 SQIVND (reference sequence). The CDR3 sequence is 16 residues long. An immunoSEQ assay, version v3.0, was performed at survey level. Generated by immunoSEQ multiplex PCR, the TCRdb table keeps only in-frame clones and is missing some. The sample comprises tens of thousands of clones, approximately 85% of which are singletons, and around 4.6% rests with the top ten. The study's findings and limits: The study found narrower CDR3 length ranges in HIV repertoires than in controls. Diversity measured after ART increased yet remained under transplant donor controls.

One or more pre-ART and two or more post-ART PBMC samples were available from each donor. The chain employs TRBV19 and TRBJ1-3; D perhaps matches TRBD1 (5 bases). The sequence was obtained from a woman aged 25 to 45 with HIV. Source: unsorted PBMCs, taken approximately 2.9 years before starting antiretroviral therapy. The CDR3 region is CASRTRRGVGGNTIYF. The CDR3 bases are TGTGCCAGTCGCACCCGTCGGGGGGTAGGTGGAAACACCATATATTTT. The whole variable domain, remainder taken from reference TRBV19 and TRBJ1-3, is DGGITQSPKYLFRKEGQNVTLSCEQNLNHDAMYWYRQDPGQGLRLIYYSQIVNDFQKGDIAEGYSVSREKKESFPLTVTSAQKNPTAFYLCASRTRRGVGGNTIYFGEGSWLTVV.